Presented here are 26 T cell receptor beta chains from one specimen sequenced in a study of blood T cell repertoires in COVID-19. Method: immunoSEQ multiplex PCR; TCRdb's copy keeps in-frame clones and lacks some. The sample holds 300,000 to 350,000 clones, roughly 89% seen once. The source material was peripheral blood. These receptor sequences come from a man in his thirties or forties with COVID-19, enrolled during active disease.

The chain carries TRBV19 and TRBJ1-2; TRBD1 matches 10 bases. The J segment lost 4 bases and the V segment lost 5 bases, leaving 7 bases of the junction unmatched. The CDR3 extends over 15 amino acids. Germline CDR1 is LNHDA and CDR2 is SQIVND (reference sequence). This CDR3 is CASSPWTGGPYGYTF. The CDR3 DNA sequence: TGTGCCAGTAGTCCCTGGACAGGGGGACCCTATGGCTACACCTTC. The entire variable domain, with the rest obtained from reference TRBV19 and TRBJ1-2, is as follows: DGGITQSPKYLFRKEGQNVTLSCEQNLNHDAMYWYRQDPGQGLRLIYYSQIVNDFQKGDIAEGYSVSREKKESFPLTVTSAQKNPTAFYLCASSPWTGGPYGYTFGSGTRLTVV.

As concerns this clone: In the same sample, other DNA sequences code for this CDR3. This chain uses TRBV7-3 with TRBJ1-1; weak D call: TRBD1 (6 bases). This CDR3 comprises 15 residues. Germline V gives CDR1 SGHTA, CDR2 FQGTGA. Deletions cut 1 base from V and 0 bases from J, with 9 bases between. DNA of the CDR3: TGTGCCAGCAGCTTAAGTGGACAGATGAACACTGAAGCTTTCTTT. Residues: CASSLSGQMNTEAFF.

V usage is TRBV6-1 and J usage is TRBJ1-5; D perhaps matches TRBD1 (5 bases). Germline-derived CDR1 and CDR2 are MNHNS and SASEGT. This CDR3 spans 13 amino acids. V lost 1 base and J 7 bases, leaving 8 bases between the germline ends. CDR3 nucleotides: TGTGCCAGCAGTGAAGGGGGCGGACAGCCCCAGCATTTT. Residues: CASSEGGGQPQHF.

Concerning this clone itself: Other nucleotide sequences from this sample produce the same CDR3. The chain carries TRBV18 and TRBJ1-5, with D perhaps TRBD1 (5 bases). The CDR3 contains 14 residues. Between the trimmed V and J ends, which lost 4 bases and 3 bases, there was a span of 10 bases. In germline, CDR1 is KGHSH, CDR2 LQKENI. Here the CDR3 reads CASSQGASNQPQHF. The CDR3 DNA sequence: TGTGCCAGCTCACAAGGGGCTTCCAATCAGCCCCAGCATTTT.

The chain has TRBV10-3 and TRBJ1-2; a possible D gene is TRBD1 (5 bases). The CDR3 has 17 residues. Looked up from germline, CDR1 is ENHRY and CDR2 is SYGVKD. The ends were cut back, 0 bases at V and 0 bases at J, with 14 bases in the middle. In DNA, the CDR3 is TGTGCCATCAGTGAGTCGCCAGGGCAGCGGGCTAACTATGGCTACACCTTC. Translating gives CAISESPGQRANYGYTF.

The V gene is TRBV2, the J gene TRBJ1-3, with 9 positions matching TRBD1. Per the germline V gene, CDR1 is SNHLY and CDR2 is FYNNEI. Losses at the gene ends were 4 bases for V and 2 bases for J; bases not matched to a gene: 6. The CDR3 is 16 residues long. CDR3 sequence reads: CASSGDRGTAGNTIYF. As DNA, the CDR3 is TGTGCCAGCAGTGGCGACAGGGGGACCGCTGGAAACACCATATATTTT.

In its sample, this clone was seen a few times. The J gene is TRBJ2-7, the V gene TRBV28, with a tentative D call TRBD1 (5 bases). Deletions cut 3 bases from V and 2 bases from J, with 23 bases between. The V gene's germline CDR1 is MDHEN and CDR2 SYDVKM. The CDR3 is 18 amino acids. The CDR3 DNA reads TGTGCCAGCAGTTTCATAGGACGGTTTGGGGCGCCTACCTACGAGCAGTACTTC. It is translated as CASSFIGRFGAPTYEQYF. The whole variable domain, filled in from reference TRBV28 and TRBJ2-7, reads DVKVTQSSRYLVKRTGEKVFLECVQDMDHENMFWYRQDPGLGLRLIYFSYDVKMKEKGDIPEGYSVSREKKERFSLILESASTNQTSMYLCASSFIGRFGAPTYEQYFGPGTRLTVT.

The V gene is TRBV5-1, the J gene TRBJ2-7; the match to TRBD2 covers 7 bases. Germline loops: CDR1 SGHRS, CDR2 YFSETQ. V lost 4 bases, J lost 4 bases, and 11 bases stayed unmatched. The CDR3 runs 15 residues. CDR3: CASSPFRLAGYEQYF. As DNA, the CDR3 is TGCGCCAGCAGCCCGTTCCGACTAGCAGGGTACGAGCAGTACTTC.

The chain employs TRBV4-3 and TRBJ2-1; the match to TRBD2 covers 11 bases. Losses at the gene ends were 4 bases for V and 4 bases for J; bases not matched to a gene: 6. In germline, CDR1 is LGHNA, CDR2 YSLEER. This CDR3 has 16 amino acids. The CDR3 DNA reads TGCGCCAGCAGCCCCACCGGGACTAGCGGATACAATGAGCAGTTCTTC. Translating gives CASSPTGTSGYNEQFF.

The chain uses TRBV28 and TRBJ2-6, with unresolved D. The germline V gene encodes CDR1 MDHEN and CDR2 SYDVKM. The CDR3 extends over 17 amino acids. V lost 2 bases to trimming and J lost 0 bases, with 11 bases between them. In DNA form, the CDR3 reads TGTGCCAGCAGTTTAGGGCAGGCCGACTCTGGGGCCAACGTCCTGACTTTC. The encoded protein is CASSLGQADSGANVLTF. The full variable domain, in which reference TRBV28 and TRBJ2-6 provide the parts outside the CDR3, is DVKVTQSSRYLVKRTGEKVFLECVQDMDHENMFWYRQDPGLGLRLIYFSYDVKMKEKGDIPEGYSVSREKKERFSLILESASTNQTSMYLCASSLGQADSGANVLTFGAGSRLTVL.

The V gene is TRBV7-2, the J gene TRBJ2-2; D might be TRBD2 (7 bases). The CDR3 covers 16 residues. Germline CDR1 reads SGHTA; CDR2 reads FQGNSA. Trimming took 4 bases from V and 1 from J, leaving 13 bases between them. CDR3 amino acids: CASSYRRGQNTGELFF. In nucleotides, the CDR3 is TGTGCCAGCAGCTACCGGCGGGGGCAGAACACCGGGGAGCTGTTTTTT.

The chain links TRBV5-1 to TRBJ1-4; D ambiguous. Germline values: CDR1 SGHRS, CDR2 YFSETQ. V gave up 0 bases and J gave up 6 bases, with 9 bases separating them. The CDR3 has 14 amino acids. The CDR3 reads CASSLVEGHEKLFF. CDR3 bases: TGCGCCAGCAGCTTGGTGGAGGGTCATGAAAAACTGTTTTTT.

In this sample, this clone turned up once. This chain uses TRBV3-1 (or the pseudogene TRBV3-2) with TRBJ1-2, with D uncertain. CDR3 length equals 12 residues. Trimming stripped 4 bases from V and 4 bases from J, with 7 bases between. The germline V gene has CDR1 LGHDT and CDR2 YNNKEL (reference sequence). CDR3 sequence reads: CASSLASYGYTF. The DNA for the CDR3 is TGTGCCAGCAGCCTTGCTAGCTATGGCTACACCTTC.

V and J are TRBV7-3 and TRBJ2-1; D is perhaps TRBD2 (6 bases). In germline, CDR1 is SGHTA, CDR2 FQGTGA. Trimming stripped 8 bases from V and 7 bases from J, with 9 bases between. This CDR3 is built from 11 residues. CDR3 in DNA: TGTGCCAGCTCCGGGGGAAATGAGCAGTTCTTC. Translating gives CASSGGNEQFF.

The chain links TRBV7-3 to TRBJ2-7, with a possible D match to TRBD2 (5 bases). This CDR3 region has 14 residues. Germline V CDR1 and CDR2: SGHTA, FQGTGA. The V end lost 7 bases, the J end lost 1 base, and 14 bases lay between the germline ends. CDR3 bases: TGTGCCAGCAAGGAGGCCCCGGGGTCCTACGAGCAGTACTTC. Its protein product is CASKEAPGSYEQYF.

The genes are TRBV9 and TRBJ1-4; 10 bases are shared with TRBD1. The germline gives CDR1 SGDLS, CDR2 YYNGEE. Trimming removed 3 bases from V and 8 bases from J; junction bases left unmatched: 10. The CDR3 has 16 amino acids. CDR3 nucleotides: TGTGCCAGCAGCGCCGGATCGACAGGGGGCTTCGAAAAACTGTTTTTT. Translating gives CASSAGSTGGFEKLFF.

This chain joins TRBV6-6 and TRBJ2-5; 10 bases agree with TRBD1. The trim removed 6 bases at V and 5 bases at J, leaving 6 bases unmatched. The CDR3 runs 14 residues. CDR1 is MNHNY and CDR2 is SVGAGI in the germline V gene (reference sequence). The CDR3 DNA reads TGTGCCAGCAGCGAGACAGGGGGCGGGGAGACCCAGTACTTC. Its translation: CASSETGGGETQYF.

The J gene is TRBJ1-5, the V gene TRBV28; a possible D gene is TRBD1 (5 bases). The V gene lost 3 bases and the J gene lost 6 bases, with 12 bases spanning the gap. This CDR3 comprises 14 residues. Germline V CDR1 and CDR2: MDHEN, SYDVKM. CDR3 nucleotide sequence: TGTGCCAGCAGTTTTTTAGGGGCTTTTCAGCCCCAGCATTTT. Its translation is CASSFLGAFQPQHF.

The J gene is TRBJ2-1, the V gene TRBV3-1 (or the pseudogene TRBV3-2); possibly TRBD2 for D (5 bases). The CDR3 spans 13 residues. CDR1 is LGHDT, CDR2 YNNKEL, per germline (reference sequence). Trimming took 0 bases from V and 7 from J, leaving 7 bases between them. CDR3 protein: CASSQEVANEQFF. The CDR3 DNA is TGTGCCAGCAGCCAAGAGGTAGCGAATGAGCAGTTCTTC.

This chain joins TRBV7-3 and TRBJ2-1; D possibly corresponds to TRBD2 (6 bases). CDR1 and CDR2 (germline): SGHTA, FQGTGA. The CDR3 is 13 amino acids. Trimming stripped 5 bases from V and 12 bases from J, with 17 bases between. The CDR3 here is CASSPRGTSGQFF. The CDR3 nucleotides read TGTGCCAGCAGCCCCCGAGGGACTTCTGGGCAGTTCTTC.

The chain joins TRBV6-4 to TRBJ2-2; 11 nucleotides agree with TRBD1. V shed 0 bases, J shed 2 bases, and the junction held 14 bases outside the gene matches. CDR1 and CDR2 (germline): MRHNA, SNTAGT. This CDR3 contains 21 residues. The CDR3 loop reads CASSDSSGVGQGASNTGELFF. The CDR3 DNA sequence: TGTGCCAGCAGTGACTCAAGCGGTGTTGGACAGGGGGCCTCAAACACCGGGGAGCTGTTTTTT.

This chain uses TRBV6-5 with TRBJ2-1; TRBD2 matches at 11 bases. Germline V CDR1 and CDR2: MNHEY, SVGAGI. V was clipped by 6 bases and J by 4 bases; unmatched bases: 5. CDR3 length: 15 amino acids. The CDR3 protein is CASSSGTSGYNEQFF. CDR3 nucleotides: TGTGCCAGCAGCTCCGGGACTAGCGGATACAATGAGCAGTTCTTC.

V usage is TRBV6-4 and J usage is TRBJ2-5; TRBD1 matches 9 bases. The CDR3 spans 15 residues. Germline CDR1 and CDR2: MRHNA and SNTAGT. V lost 5 bases to trimming and J lost 5 bases; unmatched junction nucleotides: 9. Written as DNA, the CDR3 is TGTGCCAGCAGTACCGGGACAGGGAGTCACGAGACCCAGTACTTC. This translates into CASSTGTGSHETQYF.

The gene calls are TRBV6-5 and TRBJ2-3; D possibly corresponds to TRBD2 (6 bases). The V gene lost 7 bases and the J gene lost 1 base, with 15 bases spanning the gap. There are 15 residues in the CDR3. CDR1 is MNHEY, CDR2 SVGAGI, per germline. This CDR3 reads CASTTSGTGTDTQYF. The DNA for the CDR3 is TGTGCCAGCACTACTTCCGGGACTGGCACAGATACGCAGTATTTT.

This rearrangement joins TRBV14 to TRBJ1-2; D gene uncertain. V was pared by 5 bases and J by 0 bases, with 16 bases between. Germline CDR1 is SGHDN and CDR2 is FVKESK. The CDR3 sequence is 16 residues long. Written as DNA, the CDR3 is TGTGCCAGCAGCTCACATACACAAACCGCTAACTATGGCTACACCTTC. Protein: CASSSHTQTANYGYTF.

The J gene is TRBJ1-4, the V gene TRBV4-1; TRBD1 matches at 10 bases. V was clipped by 4 bases and J by 6 bases; unmatched bases: 11. Per germline, CDR1 MGHRA and CDR2 YSYEKL. The CDR3 sequence is 17 residues long. CDR3 DNA: TGCGCCAGCAGCCTTAATTTTCTCGGGACAGGGGATGAAAAACTGTTTTTT. It specifies CASSLNFLGTGDEKLFF.